This T cell receptor beta chain was sequenced during a study of cytomegalovirus exposure and HLA in healthy donors. For the study at large: Earlier, 180 million or so T cells were analyzed, and some 120 million unique TCR beta sequences were found among them.

Trimming cost V 3 bases and J 3 bases; bases outside gene matches: 1. Germline V gene lookup returns CDR1 ENHRY and CDR2 SYGVKD. The CDR3 has 14 residues. PCR involved 60 Vbeta and 13 Jbeta primers. TCRdb's copy holds only in-frame clones and misses some; the assay was immunoSEQ multiplex PCR. The data contain more than 110,000 clones, roughly 80% of them singletons. Donors in the study were healthy people who gave bone marrow. When sampled, the donors appeared nominally healthy, though they likely had unrecorded immune exposures. The sequenced material came from PBMCs. The TCR sequence derives from a man between 18 and 35 years old in good health and CMV-seronegative. The chain recombines TRBV10-3 with TRBJ2-3; 9 positions agree with TRBD1. CDR3 sequence: CAISEQGATDTQYF. The CDR3 coding sequence is TGTGCCATCAGTGAACAGGGGGCAACAGATACGCAGTATTTT.